This TCR beta chain was obtained from a study of blood T cell repertoires in COVID-19. Study at large: Acute and convalescent COVID-19 samples came from the United States, Italy and Spain. T cells, B-cell-depleted T cells, or PBMCs supplied cDNA or gDNA.

Germline V gene lookup returns CDR1 SGHTA and CDR2 FQGNSA. The CDR3 is made up of 15 amino acids. V shed 5 bases and J 5 bases; nucleotides not matched to a gene: 11. This clone has only one observation. In the source study's methods: Reference gene primer amplification gave estimated nucleated cell counts. Only in-frame clones appear in the TCRdb table, and some are missing; sequencing was by immunoSEQ multiplex PCR. That table furnishes V, J and clone size, whereas the DNA furnished D and trimming. The repertoire has roughly 120,000 clones, roughly four fifths of them found once; the top ten carry 15% to 20%.

The sample taken for sequencing was peripheral blood. The TCR was taken from a woman aged 60-70 years with acute or convalescent COVID-19. The chain combines TRBV7-2 with TRBJ2-5; 7 bases fit TRBD1. CDR3 DNA: TGTGCCAGCAGCCTCCTACAGGGGTCGGTGGAGACCCAGTACTTC. Translating gives CASSLLQGSVETQYF.